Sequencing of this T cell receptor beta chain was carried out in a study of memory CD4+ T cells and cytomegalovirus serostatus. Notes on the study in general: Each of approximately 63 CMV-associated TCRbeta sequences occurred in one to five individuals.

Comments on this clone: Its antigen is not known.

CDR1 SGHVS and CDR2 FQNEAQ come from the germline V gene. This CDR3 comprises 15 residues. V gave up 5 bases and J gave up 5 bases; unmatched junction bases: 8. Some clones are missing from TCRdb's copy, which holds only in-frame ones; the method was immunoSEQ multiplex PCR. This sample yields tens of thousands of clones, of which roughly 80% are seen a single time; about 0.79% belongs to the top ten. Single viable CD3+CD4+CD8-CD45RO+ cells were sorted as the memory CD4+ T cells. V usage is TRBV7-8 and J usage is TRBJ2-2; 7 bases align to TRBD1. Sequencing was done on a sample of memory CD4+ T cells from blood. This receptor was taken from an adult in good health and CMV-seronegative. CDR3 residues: CASSPNRGRTGELFF. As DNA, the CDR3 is TGTGCCAGCAGCCCCAACAGGGGACGGACCGGGGAGCTGTTTTTT.